Listed below are T cell receptor beta chains from one sample, sequenced in a study of T cell responses to AZD1222 COVID-19 vaccine. The assay was immunoSEQ multiplex PCR, and TCRdb's table has in-frame clones only and misses some. The sample holds roughly 130,000 clones, around 83% seen once. The source material was peripheral blood, sampled on day 0 of AZD1222 vaccination. The source of these receptors is an adult in good health. CDR3s include the opening cysteine and the closing phenylalanine or tryptophan. The D gene is left open where the match is weak. A row's size may be missing; if present it is once, few, many or a size class.

j_gene | len | v_gene | d_gene | abundance | CDR3aa | CDR3nt
TRBJ2-1 | 16 | TRBV28 | TRBD2 | . | CASTYHSGGGYNEQFF | TGTGCCAGCACTTATCATAGCGGGGGGGGATACAATGAGCAGTTCTTC
TRBJ2-7 | 14 | TRBV7-8 | . | . | CASSIAWGSYEQYF | TGTGCCAGCAGCATAGCGTGGGGGAGCTACGAGCAGTACTTC
TRBJ1-5 | 15 | TRBV3-1/TRBV3-2 | . | . | CASSQTGSSNQPQHF | TGTGCCAGCAGCCAAACCGGGAGTAGCAATCAGCCCCAGCATTTT
TRBJ1-5 | 18 | TRBV30 | TRBD1 | few | CAWSVPLRQGWGNQPQHF | TGTGCCTGGAGTGTCCCTCTAAGACAGGGGTGGGGCAATCAGCCCCAGCATTTT
TRBJ1-5 | 14 | TRBV24-1 | TRBD1 | . | CATSDARGLQPQHF | TGTGCCACCAGTGATGCGAGGGGGCTCCAGCCCCAGCATTTT
TRBJ1-5 | 13 | TRBV6-4 | . | few | CASKQGLGQPQHF | TGTGCCAGCAAACAGGGTTTGGGTCAGCCCCAGCATTTT
TRBJ1-4 | 14 | TRBV10-3 | . | . | CATTPGQGNEKLFF | TGTGCCACCACGCCGGGGCAAGGTAATGAAAAACTGTTTTTT
TRBJ1-2 | 14 | TRBV7-2 | . | . | CASSYNRDVYGYTF | TGTGCCAGCAGTTATAATCGAGATGTCTATGGCTACACCTTC
TRBJ2-2 | 16 | TRBV13 | TRBD2 | . | CASSPPAGGPPGELFF | TGTGCCAGCAGCCCACCAGCGGGGGGGCCCCCCGGGGAGCTGTTTTTT
TRBJ1-6 | 15 | TRBV2 | . | . | CASSELEGGASPLHF | TGTGCCAGCAGTGAGTTGGAGGGAGGGGCATCACCCCTCCACTTT
TRBJ1-4 | 14 | TRBV5-1 | TRBD1 | . | CASSLRQGGEKLFF | TGCGCCAGCAGCTTGAGACAGGGAGGTGAAAAACTGTTTTTT
TRBJ1-1 | 13 | TRBV10-1 | . | . | CASSETTVTEAFF | TGCGCCAGCAGTGAGACGACAGTCACTGAAGCTTTCTTT
TRBJ1-3 | 15 | TRBV18 | . | . | CASSFAPGPGNTIYF | TGTGCCAGCTCATTCGCCCCAGGACCCGGAAACACCATATATTTT
TRBJ2-7 | 13 | TRBV5-4 | . | once | CASSLAGRDEQYF | TGTGCCAGCAGCTTGGCGGGCAGGGACGAGCAGTACTTC
TRBJ1-1 | 13 | TRBV7-2 | . | . | CASSAQRNTEAFF | TGTGCCAGCAGCGCACAGAGGAACACTGAAGCTTTCTTT
TRBJ2-7 | 12 | TRBV7-9 | . | . | CASSFGSYEQYF | TGTGCCAGCAGTTTCGGATCCTACGAGCAGTACTTC
TRBJ2-3 | 15 | TRBV6-5 | . | . | CASRQYKASTDTQYF | TGTGCCAGCAGGCAGTACAAAGCTAGCACAGATACGCAGTATTTT
TRBJ2-2 | 15 | TRBV9 | TRBD1 | . | CASSVGTGYTGELFF | TGTGCCAGCAGCGTAGGGACAGGGTACACCGGGGAGCTGTTTTTT
TRBJ2-1 | 18 | TRBV28 | TRBD2 | . | CASSFGGLAGAGPNEQFF | TGTGCCAGCAGTTTCGGTGGGCTAGCGGGAGCCGGTCCAAATGAGCAGTTCTTC
TRBJ2-5 | 13 | TRBV3-1/TRBV3-2 | . | . | CASSSGLKQTQYF | TGTGCCAGCAGCTCCGGACTCAAACAGACCCAGTACTTC
TRBJ2-2 | 14 | TRBV27 | . | . | CASSYRGWTGELFF | TGTGCCAGCAGTTATCGGGGTTGGACCGGGGAGCTGTTTTTT
TRBJ2-3 | 16 | TRBV7-6 | TRBD2 | . | CASSLNLREAGDTQYF | TGTGCCAGCAGCTTAAATCTGCGGGAGGCTGGAGATACGCAGTATTTT
TRBJ2-5 | 14 | TRBV5-4 | . | . | CASSPGGYQETQYF | TGTGCCAGCAGCCCCGGAGGGTACCAAGAGACCCAGTACTTC
TRBJ2-7 | 14 | TRBV19 | TRBD1 | . | CASSIGTGSYEQYF | TGTGCCAGTAGTATAGGGACAGGGTCCTACGAGCAGTACTTC
TRBJ2-3 | 15 | TRBV5-4 | TRBD2 | . | CASSFRTSVGDTQYF | TGTGCCAGCAGCTTCCGGACTAGCGTGGGAGATACGCAGTATTTT
TRBJ2-1 | 15 | TRBV9 | TRBD2 | . | CASSVGTSGGDEQFF | TGTGCCAGCAGCGTGGGGACTAGCGGAGGGGATGAGCAGTTCTTC
TRBJ1-4 | 14 | TRBV5-1 | . | . | CASSSTGQREKLFF | TGCGCCAGCAGCTCAACGGGACAAAGGGAAAAACTGTTTTTT
TRBJ2-2 | 14 | TRBV11-1 | . | . | CASSFIRGGGELFF | TGTGCCAGCAGCTTTATTCGTGGTGGCGGGGAGCTGTTTTTT
TRBJ2-1 | 16 | TRBV9 | . | . | CASSVNPGIEHNEQFF | TGTGCCAGCAGCGTAAACCCGGGCATAGAACACAATGAGCAGTTCTTC
TRBJ2-2 | 14 | TRBV6-2/TRBV6-3 | . | once | CASSFRPDTGELFF | TGTGCCAGCAGTTTCCGTCCGGACACCGGGGAGCTGTTTTTT
TRBJ1-5 | 14 | TRBV5-5 | . | . | CASSLGVGNQPQHF | TGTGCCAGCAGCTTGGGTGTAGGGAATCAGCCCCAGCATTTT
TRBJ2-2 | 16 | TRBV5-1 | TRBD2 | . | CASSSRTSGIAGELFF | TGCGCCAGCAGCTCTCGGACTAGCGGGATCGCCGGGGAGCTGTTTTTT
TRBJ2-5 | 14 | TRBV5-1 | . | . | CASSLENFQETQYF | TGCGCCAGCAGCTTGGAGAACTTCCAAGAGACCCAGTACTTC
TRBJ2-1 | 14 | TRBV13 | . | . | CASSLGANYNEQFF | TGTGCCAGCAGCCTCGGGGCGAACTACAATGAGCAGTTCTTC
TRBJ2-3 | 15 | TRBV5-1 | . | . | CASSLNGHSGDTQYF | TGCGCCAGCAGCTTAAACGGGCATTCAGGGGATACGCAGTATTTT
TRBJ2-5 | 14 | TRBV9 | . | . | CASSVHVGEETQYF | TGTGCCAGCAGCGTACACGTAGGGGAGGAGACCCAGTACTTC
TRBJ2-2 | 15 | TRBV6-5 | TRBD2 | . | CASTPSGINTGELFF | TGTGCCAGCACCCCTAGCGGGATCAACACCGGGGAGCTGTTTTTT
TRBJ2-1 | 15 | TRBV7-3 | . | . | CASSGVGGSYNEQFF | TGTGCCAGCTCGGGTGTCGGAGGGTCATACAATGAGCAGTTCTTC
TRBJ1-1 | 13 | TRBV18 | . | . | CASSQGMDTEAFF | TGTGCCAGCTCACAGGGAATGGACACTGAAGCTTTCTTT
TRBJ1-5 | 19 | TRBV6-9 | TRBD1 | . | CASSLTRGGSAECGQPQHF | TGTGCCAGCAGTTTAACCAGGGGGGGCAGTGCAGAGTGCGGTCAGCCCCAGCATTTT